The T cell receptor beta chain described here comes from a study of Graves' ophthalmopathy and Graves' hyperthyroidism. Amplified TCR beta CDR3 regions were obtained using RNA transcripts as template. After a first-round RT-PCR with HTBI primers, a second-round multiplex PCR was run. A single record per CDR3 protein comes from TCRdb applying MiXCR to the multiplex PCR reads. The sample records some 350,000 distinct CDR3 sequences, 17% being singletons. Ophthalmopathy not arising within 18 months of follow-up defined hyperthyroidism as stable. Clinicians diagnosed using symptoms, serum thyroxine, TRAb, thyroid ultrasound and orbital computed tomography. Regarding the study as a whole: Most thyroid clonotypes with frequency above 0.001 were detected in blood too.

On this clonotype: Its specificity is unknown. Mismatch with germline at one junction end may stem from a read error.

This CDR3 has 13 amino acids. Looked up from germline, CDR1 is SNHLY and CDR2 is FYNNEI. The receptor was isolated from an adult woman with stable Graves' hyperthyroidism. The chain uses TRBV2 and TRBJ2-5; TRBD1 matches 10 bases. The sample taken for sequencing was peripheral blood. The CDR3 DNA reads as TGTTCCAGTATGACAGGGGGCTCGGAGACCCAGTACTTC. Amino acids: CSSMTGGSETQYF.